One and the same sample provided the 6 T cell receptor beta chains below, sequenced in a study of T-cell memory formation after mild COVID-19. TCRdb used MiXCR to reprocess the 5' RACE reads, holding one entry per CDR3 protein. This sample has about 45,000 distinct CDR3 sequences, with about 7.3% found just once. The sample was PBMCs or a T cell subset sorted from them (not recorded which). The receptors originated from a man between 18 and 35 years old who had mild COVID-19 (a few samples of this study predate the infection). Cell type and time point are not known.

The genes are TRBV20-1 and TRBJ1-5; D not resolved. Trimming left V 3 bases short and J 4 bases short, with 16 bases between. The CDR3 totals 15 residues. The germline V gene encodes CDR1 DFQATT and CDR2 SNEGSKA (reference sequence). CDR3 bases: TGCAGTGCTAGGTGGTCAGGACGTGTAAATCAGCCCCAGCATTTT. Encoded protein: CSARWSGRVNQPQHF.

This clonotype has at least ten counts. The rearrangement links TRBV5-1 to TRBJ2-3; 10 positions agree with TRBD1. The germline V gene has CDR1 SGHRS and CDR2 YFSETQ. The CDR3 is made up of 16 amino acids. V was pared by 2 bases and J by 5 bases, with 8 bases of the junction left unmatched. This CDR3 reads CASSFDGTGAVDTQYF. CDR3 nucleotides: TGCGCCAGCAGCTTTGACGGGACAGGGGCCGTAGATACGCAGTATTTT.

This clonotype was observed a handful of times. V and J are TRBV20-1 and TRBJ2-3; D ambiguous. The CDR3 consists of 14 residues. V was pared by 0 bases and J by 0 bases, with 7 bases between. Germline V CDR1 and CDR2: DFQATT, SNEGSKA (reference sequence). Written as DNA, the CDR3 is TGCAGTGCTAGAGACCCGAAGAGCACAGATACGCAGTATTTT. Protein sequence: CSARDPKSTDTQYF.

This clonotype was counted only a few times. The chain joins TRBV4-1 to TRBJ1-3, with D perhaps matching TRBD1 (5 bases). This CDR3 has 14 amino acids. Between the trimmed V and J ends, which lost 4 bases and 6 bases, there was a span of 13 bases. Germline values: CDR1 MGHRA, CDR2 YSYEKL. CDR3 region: CASSLPGGTNTIYF. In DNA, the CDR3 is TGCGCCAGCAGCCTACCGGGGGGTACAAACACCATATATTTT.

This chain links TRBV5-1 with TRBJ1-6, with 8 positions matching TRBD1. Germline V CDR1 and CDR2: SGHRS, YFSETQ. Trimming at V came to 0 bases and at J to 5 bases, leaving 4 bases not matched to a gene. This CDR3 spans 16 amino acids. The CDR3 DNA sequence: TGCGCCAGCAGCTTGGACCCGGGACAGGATAATTCACCCCTCCACTTT. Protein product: CASSLDPGQDNSPLHF.

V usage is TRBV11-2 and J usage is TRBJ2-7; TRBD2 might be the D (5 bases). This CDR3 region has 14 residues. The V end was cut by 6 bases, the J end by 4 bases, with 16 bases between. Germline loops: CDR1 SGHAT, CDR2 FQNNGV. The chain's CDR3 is CASRRISRGYEQYF. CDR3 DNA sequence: TGTGCCAGCAGGCGGATTTCAAGAGGGTACGAGCAGTACTTC.